Presented here are 31 T cell receptor beta chains from one specimen sequenced in a study of blood T cell repertoires in COVID-19. Method: immunoSEQ multiplex PCR; TCRdb's copy keeps in-frame clones and lacks some. The repertoire holds about 260,000 clones, with about 87% as singletons. What was sequenced was PBMCs or T cells enriched from blood (not recorded which). The receptors were gathered from a woman aged 40 to 50 who had been exposed to COVID-19.

CDR3 in amino acids: CATLGTRGAGNQPQHF. The CDR3 coding sequence is TGTGCCACCCTCGGGACGCGGGGAGCTGGCAATCAGCCCCAGCATTTT. V and J are TRBV28 and TRBJ1-5, with D possibly matching TRBD1 (5 bases). The V and J ends lost 10 bases and 2 bases respectively, with 21 bases between them. The CDR3 sequence is 16 residues long. Germline V gene sequence: CDR1 MDHEN, CDR2 SYDVKM. Full variable domain (rest looked up from reference TRBV28 and TRBJ1-5): DVKVTQSSRYLVKRTGEKVFLECVQDMDHENMFWYRQDPGLGLRLIYFSYDVKMKEKGDIPEGYSVSREKKERFSLILESASTNQTSMYLCATLGTRGAGNQPQHFGDGTRLSIL.

The V call is TRBV7-9, the J call TRBJ1-1; 7 bases are a match to TRBD1. Trimming cost V 3 bases and J 5 bases; bases outside gene matches: 3. The CDR3 has 13 residues. CDR1 and CDR2 (germline): SEHNR, FQNEAQ (reference sequence). DNA for the CDR3: TGTGCCAGCAGCTTGACAGGGTCGACTGAAGCTTTCTTT. Translating gives CASSLTGSTEAFF.

The chain has TRBV30 and TRBJ2-5; TRBD1 is a possible D gene (5 bases). The CDR3 loop spans 14 amino acids. V was clipped by 0 bases and J by 5 bases, with 13 bases between them. CDR1 is GTSNPN and CDR2 is SVGIG in the germline V gene (reference sequence). The CDR3 here is CAWSVRGVRETQYF. DNA of the CDR3: TGTGCCTGGAGTGTAAGGGGTGTAAGGGAGACCCAGTACTTC.

The chain uses TRBV19 and TRBJ2-2; TRBD1 aligns across 7 bases. The CDR3 has 13 amino acids. Germline-derived CDR1 and CDR2 are LNHDA and SQIVND (reference sequence). Germline trimming cut 7 bases from V and 5 bases from J; bases unmatched to any gene: 4. The CDR3 DNA sequence: TGTGCCAGTACATCAGGGGGAACCGGGGAGCTGTTTTTT. This encodes CASTSGGTGELFF.

This chain connects TRBV28 to TRBJ2-1; 9 nucleotides agree with TRBD2. The CDR3 runs to 15 residues. Germline V gene data show CDR1 as MDHEN and CDR2 as SYDVKM. Trimming took 2 bases from V and 2 from J; bases not matched to a gene: 1. CDR3 nucleotide sequence: TGTGCCAGCAGTTTAGGCGGGGGGGCCTACAATGAGCAGTTCTTC. Residues: CASSLGGGAYNEQFF.

The V and J genes are TRBV29-1 and TRBJ2-7; maybe TRBD1 (7 bases). The CDR3 is 13 amino acids. Trimming took off 4 bases at V and 5 bases at J, with 15 bases between the two ends. Germline CDR1 is SQVTM and CDR2 is ANQGSEA. CDR3 in amino acids: CSVVETGTHEQYF. The DNA of the CDR3 is TGCAGCGTTGTGGAGACAGGGACTCACGAGCAGTACTTC.

This clone was counted a few times. The chain uses TRBV7-9 and TRBJ2-1; 11 bases agree with TRBD2. J was trimmed by 9 bases and V by 1 base; bases with no gene match: 2. From germline, CDR1 is SEHNR and CDR2 FQNEAQ (reference sequence). CDR3 length: 14 amino acids. CDR3 region: CASSLGLAGGEQFF. Written as DNA, the CDR3 is TGTGCCAGCAGCTTAGGCCTAGCGGGGGGTGAGCAGTTCTTC. Full variable domain (rest looked up from reference TRBV7-9 and TRBJ2-1): DTGVSQNPRHKITKRGQNVTFRCDPISEHNRLYWYRQTLGQGPEFLTYFQNEAQLEKSRLLSDRFSAERPKGSFSTLEIQRTEQGDSAMYLCASSLGLAGGEQFFGPGTRLTVL.

The chain has TRBV11-3 and TRBJ1-3, with D perhaps matching TRBD1 (5 bases). The CDR3 runs 14 residues. Germline V gene data show CDR1 as SGHNT and CDR2 as YENEEA. V was clipped by 1 base and J by 3 bases, with 7 bases between them. DNA for the CDR3: TGTGCCAGCAGCTTAGGGACAAGTGGAAACACCATATATTTT. Translated, it gives CASSLGTSGNTIYF.

The chain combines TRBV19 with TRBJ1-5, with 8 bases matching TRBD1. V lost 8 bases and J lost 1; bases outside the gene matches: 10. The CDR3 has 16 amino acids. Germline CDR1 is LNHDA and CDR2 is SQIVND (reference sequence). The CDR3 nucleotides read TGTGCCAGTTCAGGGGGCCGGCGGGGAAGCAATCAGCCCCAGCATTTT. Encoded protein: CASSGGRRGSNQPQHF.

The chain is built from TRBV6-6 and TRBJ1-4; 8 nucleotides match TRBD1. The CDR3 has 18 amino acids. Trimming cost V 5 bases and J 3 bases; bases outside gene matches: 14. Germline lookup yields CDR1 MNHNY and CDR2 SVGAGI (reference sequence). CDR3 sequence reads: CASSLIGQGVGSNEKLFF. In nucleotides, the CDR3 is TGTGCCAGCAGTCTAATCGGACAGGGAGTTGGGTCTAATGAAAAACTGTTTTTT.

The rearrangement joins TRBV12-3 or TRBV12-4 to TRBJ1-5; D gene uncertain. The CDR3 covers 13 residues. V lost 3 bases and J 6 bases, leaving 9 bases between the germline ends. The chain's CDR3 is CASSFGVLQPQHF. The CDR3 nucleotides read TGTGCCAGCAGTTTCGGTGTGCTTCAGCCCCAGCATTTT.

This rearrangement joins TRBV6-2 or TRBV6-3 to TRBJ2-1; 8 bases agree with TRBD2. This CDR3 comprises 15 residues. With V trimmed by 4 bases and J by 7 bases, 9 bases remained unmatched. Germline CDR1 is MNHEY and CDR2 is SVGEGT. CDR3: CASSFQRESGNEQFF. The DNA of the CDR3 is TGTGCCAGCAGTTTTCAGCGGGAGTCGGGAAATGAGCAGTTCTTC.

This chain connects TRBV7-2 to TRBJ2-1; tentative D call: TRBD1 (6 bases). The CDR3 is 15 residues long. V was pared by 5 bases and J by 7 bases, with 18 bases between. Per the germline V gene, CDR1 is SGHTA and CDR2 is FQGNSA. CDR3 sequence (DNA): TGTGCCAGCAGCCATGGACAGTTAGGAATGAATGAGCAGTTCTTC. It encodes CASSHGQLGMNEQFF.

CDR3 sequence: CASSFLPGMNQPQHF. The CDR3, as DNA: TGTGCCAGCAGTTTCCTCCCGGGGATGAATCAGCCCCAGCATTTT. This chain links TRBV28 with TRBJ1-5; D gene ambiguous. V lost 3 bases to trimming and J lost 4 bases, with 13 bases between them. This CDR3 contains 15 residues. Germline lookup yields CDR1 MDHEN and CDR2 SYDVKM.

V usage is TRBV7-9 and J usage is TRBJ1-4, with 7 bases aligning to TRBD1. The ends lost 1 base at V and 3 bases at J; junction bases unmatched: 8. Looked up from germline, CDR1 is SEHNR and CDR2 is FQNEAQ (reference sequence). The CDR3 covers 17 residues. CDR3 region: CASSLVTGWASNEKLFF. The CDR3 DNA is TGTGCCAGCAGCTTAGTGACAGGGTGGGCTTCTAATGAAAAACTGTTTTTT. Using reference TRBV7-9 and TRBJ1-4 for the parts outside the CDR3, the full variable domain is DTGVSQNPRHKITKRGQNVTFRCDPISEHNRLYWYRQTLGQGPEFLTYFQNEAQLEKSRLLSDRFSAERPKGSFSTLEIQRTEQGDSAMYLCASSLVTGWASNEKLFFGSGTQLSVL.

The chain recombines TRBV5-1 with TRBJ2-7, with 7 nucleotides matching TRBD1. The germline V gene has CDR1 SGHRS and CDR2 YFSETQ. This CDR3 has 16 amino acids. J lost 4 bases, V lost 0 bases, and 10 bases had no gene match. This chain's CDR3 is CASSLAERQGVYEQYF. CDR3 bases: TGCGCCAGCAGCTTGGCCGAGAGGCAGGGGGTGTACGAGCAGTACTTC.

This CDR3 reads CASSLGGHNQPQHF. The CDR3 DNA sequence: TGTGCCAGCAGCTTAGGAGGGCACAATCAGCCCCAGCATTTT. The chain uses TRBV7-2 and TRBJ1-5; D not resolved. The V gene's germline CDR1 is SGHTA and CDR2 FQGNSA. Trimming stripped 1 base from V and 3 bases from J, with 7 bases between. The CDR3 totals 14 residues.

The chain joins TRBV7-9 to TRBJ1-1; 8 bases match TRBD1. CDR1 and CDR2 (germline): SEHNR, FQNEAQ (reference sequence). The CDR3 is made up of 14 amino acids. Unmatched junction bases numbered 6, after V lost 5 bases and J lost 4 bases. The CDR3, as DNA: TGTGCCAGCAGCCGCGGACAGGGCAGCACTGAAGCTTTCTTT. Encoded protein: CASSRGQGSTEAFF.

This chain connects TRBV19 to TRBJ1-3, with TRBD1 as a possible D gene (5 bases). The length of the CDR3 is 18 residues. Germline V gives CDR1 LNHDA, CDR2 SQIVND (reference sequence). V gave up 6 bases and J gave up 0 bases, with 21 bases separating them. The CDR3 nucleotides read TGTGCCAGTAGCCGACAGTCGCCCTCCAGTTTCTCTGGAAACACCATATATTTT. It codes for CASSRQSPSSFSGNTIYF.

V usage is TRBV4-1 and J usage is TRBJ1-1; D ambiguous. The CDR3 is made up of 15 amino acids. Germline CDR1 and CDR2: MGHRA and YSYEKL. Trimming took 1 base from V and 0 from J, leaving 9 bases between them. The CDR3 here is CASSQVGRMNTEAFF. The CDR3 DNA is TGCGCCAGCAGCCAAGTAGGCAGGATGAACACTGAAGCTTTCTTT.

The table lists this clone with a count of one. The junction does not match germline at one end; this may be a read error. The chain couples TRBV5-1 to TRBJ1-5; D is undetermined. The CDR3 is 13 residues long. Germline V gives CDR1 SGHRS, CDR2 YFSETQ. The CDR3 coding sequence is TGTGCCAGCAGCTCCCTACCGAATCAGCCCCAGCATTTT. Its protein product is CASSSLPNQPQHF.

CDR3 residues: CASSQEKQVINEKLFF. In DNA form, the CDR3 reads TGCGCCAGCAGCCAAGAGAAACAGGTGATTAATGAAAAACTGTTTTTT. This chain uses TRBV4-3 with TRBJ1-4, with a possible D match to TRBD1 (5 bases). The CDR3 length is 16 residues. V was pared by 0 bases and J by 4 bases, with 12 bases between. Germline V gene lookup returns CDR1 LGHNA and CDR2 YSLEER.

V and J are TRBV30 and TRBJ1-1, with D hard to call. CDR1 and CDR2 from the germline V gene are GTSNPN and SVGIG (reference sequence). With 0 bases removed from V and 5 bases from J, the gap between germline ends came to 10 bases. The CDR3 sequence is 13 residues long. CDR3 DNA sequence: TGTGCCTGGAGTGTACCCTACGGGACTGAAGCTTTCTTT. Encoded protein: CAWSVPYGTEAFF.

V and J are TRBV5-4 and TRBJ2-1; 8 bases fit TRBD1. CDR1 is SGHNT and CDR2 is YYREEE in the germline V gene (reference sequence). V dropped 4 bases and J dropped 5; count of bases not matched to a gene: 8. This CDR3 is built from 15 residues. The CDR3 DNA reads TGTGCCAGCAGCCAAGGGACAGGTAGGGACAATGAGCAGTTCTTC. It specifies CASSQGTGRDNEQFF. Supplemented by reference TRBV5-4 and TRBJ2-1, the full variable domain reads ETGVTQSPTHLIKTRGQQVTLRCSSQSGHNTVSWYQQALGQGPQFIFQYYREEENGRGNFPPRFSGLQFPNYSSELNVNALELDDSALYLCASSQGTGRDNEQFFGPGTRLTVL.

In this sample, this clone turned up once. V and J are TRBV4-3 and TRBJ2-2, with 8 bases matching TRBD2. Per germline, CDR1 LGHNA and CDR2 YSLEER. With V trimmed by 0 bases and J by 1 base, 13 bases remained unmatched. The CDR3 totals 20 residues. CDR3 in DNA: TGCGCCAGCAGCCAAGATCCCTTAGTAGGAGCGGGAGAGAACACCGGGGAGCTGTTTTTT. This translates into CASSQDPLVGAGENTGELFF.

The rearrangement links TRBV7-2 to TRBJ1-5; no reliable D call. The CDR3 has 12 amino acids. The germline CDR1 and CDR2 sequences are SGHTA and FQGNSA. V lost 5 bases to trimming and J lost 5 bases, with 7 bases between them. Written as DNA, the CDR3 is TGTGCCAGCAGCCCCCCCGATCAGCCCCAGCATTTT. Amino acid sequence: CASSPPDQPQHF.

A remark on this clone: An end of the junction differs from the germline gene, which may be a read error. This chain links TRBV11-2 with TRBJ2-3, with D possibly being TRBD1 (6 bases). This CDR3 is 13 amino acids long. In germline, CDR1 is SGHAT, CDR2 FQNNGV. The CDR3 bases are TGTGCCAGCAGCTCGACCTCTGGACTGACAGGAAATTTT. This encodes CASSSTSGLTGNF.

The chain is built from TRBV7-9 and TRBJ1-5; the match to TRBD1 covers 7 bases. CDR3 length: 17 amino acids. Per the germline V gene, CDR1 is SEHNR and CDR2 is FQNEAQ (reference sequence). Trimming at V came to 4 bases and at J to 0 bases, leaving 9 bases not matched to a gene. The CDR3: CASSWTTGVDSNQPQHF. As DNA, the CDR3 is TGTGCCAGCAGCTGGACAACAGGGGTAGATAGCAATCAGCCCCAGCATTTT.

This chain joins TRBV7-3 and TRBJ2-2; D remains ambiguous. This CDR3 has 15 residues. V lost 2 bases and J 6 bases, leaving 13 bases between the germline ends. Per the germline V gene, CDR1 is SGHTA and CDR2 is FQGTGA. This CDR3 reads CASSLVGSLAGELFF. The CDR3 coding sequence is TGTGCCAGCAGCTTAGTGGGTAGCCTTGCCGGGGAGCTGTTTTTT.

This clone was recorded once. CDR3 in DNA: TGTGCCAGCAGCCTTCAGCCCCAGCATTTT. Residues: CASSLQPQHF. The chain recombines TRBV21-1 with TRBJ1-5. TRBV21-1 is a documented pseudogene. The CDR3 sequence is 10 residues long.

A word on this clone: The same CDR3 can be traced to other DNA sequences in this sample. This rearrangement joins TRBV28 to TRBJ1-5; D is possibly TRBD1 (5 bases). Germline CDR1 MDHEN, CDR2 SYDVKM. V was cut by 4 bases and J by 6 bases, with 7 bases left in between. CDR3 length: 12 residues. CDR3 sequence reads: CASSSQGQPQHF. In DNA, the CDR3 is TGTGCCAGCAGTTCCCAGGGTCAGCCCCAGCATTTT.